The 10 T cell receptor beta chains below come from one sample, sequenced in a study of blood T cells in healthy people across ages. Together with a sample-barcoded 5' primer, a J-beta primer mix was included in a second PCR lasting roughly 6 to 12 cycles. TCRdb analysed the 5' RACE reads with MiXCR anew, one entry per CDR3 protein. The table has about 1.1 million distinct CDR3 sequences, more than 30% seen once. What was sequenced was blood. The source is a man between 18 and 35 years old in good health.

The rearrangement uses TRBV7-9 and TRBJ2-2; D gene uncertain. The CDR3 contains 16 residues. Germline CDR1 is SEHNR and CDR2 is FQNEAQ (reference sequence). V shed 5 bases and J shed 4 bases, with 17 bases lying between them. CDR3 sequence reads: CASSQTAAVSTGELFF. The CDR3, as DNA: TGTGCCAGCAGCCAGACCGCCGCGGTGAGCACCGGGGAGCTGTTTTTT.

This clonotype was seen a handful of times. The chain carries TRBV10-3 and TRBJ1-6; D ambiguous. Trimming removed 3 bases at V and 7 bases at J, with 10 bases between. CDR1 ENHRY and CDR2 SYGVKD come from the germline V gene. The CDR3 consists of 14 residues. The CDR3 DNA sequence: TGTGCCATCAGTGATTCCTTTGGGAATTCACCCCTCCACTTT. It yields the protein CAISDSFGNSPLHF.

The chain combines TRBV9 with TRBJ1-6; D might be TRBD1 (5 bases). CDR1 SGDLS and CDR2 YYNGEE come from the germline V gene. This CDR3 region has 13 residues. With 3 bases removed from V and 6 bases from J, the gap between germline ends came to 7 bases. The CDR3 nucleotides are TGTGCCAGCAGCGCAAGGGGTAATTCACCCCTCCACTTT. Translated: CASSARGNSPLHF.

This clonotype turned up a few times. The CDR3 loop is CATRQGLGQPQHF. The CDR3 DNA reads as TGTGCCACCAGACAGGGCTTGGGACAGCCCCAGCATTTT. The rearrangement joins TRBV7-2 to TRBJ1-5; 7 bases align to TRBD1. The CDR3 has 13 residues. Unmatched junction bases numbered 10, after V lost 10 bases and J lost 7 bases. CDR1 is SGHTA and CDR2 is FQGNSA in the germline V gene.

This clonotype was seen only a few times. The chain carries TRBV6-6 and TRBJ1-1; no clear D. CDR1 is MNHNY and CDR2 is SVGAGI in the germline V gene (reference sequence). The V gene lost 6 bases and the J gene lost 5 bases, with 16 bases spanning the gap. The CDR3 sequence is 14 residues long. DNA for the CDR3: TGTGCCAGCAGCCCGCCCAGGCCTGAAACTGAAGCTTTCTTT. It translates to CASSPPRPETEAFF.

The chain uses TRBV21-1 and TRBJ2-7; the D call in the table, TRBD1, was not verified against the DNA. TRBV21-1 constitutes a pseudogene. CDR3 length: 16 amino acids. CDR3 protein: CASSSTGGPTSYEQYF. In DNA form, the CDR3 reads TGTGCCAGCAGCAGTACAGGGGGCCCGACCTCCTACGAGCAGTACTTC.

The V and J genes are TRBV11-1 and TRBJ2-2; no firm D call. Trimming pared 1 base from V and 7 bases from J, leaving 4 bases between. The CDR3 is made up of 12 amino acids. Per germline, CDR1 SGHAT and CDR2 FQDESV (reference sequence). The CDR3 DNA sequence: TGTGCCAGCAGCTTAGATGACGGGGAGCTGTTTTTT. As protein: CASSLDDGELFF.

V gene TRBV29-1 combines with J gene TRBJ1-1; D ambiguous. Trimming removed 3 bases from V and 13 bases from J, with 15 bases in between. Germline CDR1 reads SQVTM; CDR2 reads ANQGSEA. The CDR3 has 11 residues. The CDR3 protein is CSVEMKQSFFF. Written as DNA, the CDR3 is TGCAGCGTTGAGATGAAACAGTCCTTTTTCTTT.

The table lists this clonotype with a few counts. The rearrangement uses TRBV20-1 and TRBJ1-1, with D possibly TRBD1 on 6 matching bases. V lost 4 bases, J lost 1 base, and 13 bases lay in between. The germline V gene has CDR1 DFQATT and CDR2 SNEGSKA (reference sequence). This CDR3 comprises 14 residues. In DNA form, the CDR3 reads TGCAGTGCTAATTTAGGACAGACGAACACTGAAGCTTTCTTT. Residues: CSANLGQTNTEAFF.

The chain uses TRBV7-2 and TRBJ1-5; no reliable D call. V lost 5 bases, J lost 2 bases, and 7 bases lay in between. This CDR3 comprises 13 residues. Per the germline V gene, CDR1 is SGHTA and CDR2 is FQGNSA. CDR3 bases: TGTGCCAGCAGCCCCATGGGCAATCAGCCCCAGCATTTT. Its translation is CASSPMGNQPQHF.